Below are 27 T cell receptor beta chains sequenced from a single sample in a study of CXCR3-negative and CXCR3-positive naive CD8 T cells. UMI-tagged TRB cDNA libraries were built via 5' RACE. TCRdb re-called the 5' RACE reads, yielding one record per CDR3 amino acid sequence without DNA. The listing records about 82,000 distinct CDR3 sequences. Sequencing was performed on naive CXCR3- CD8+ T cells from blood. Regarding subset: CD45RO-CCR7+CD27+CD95- naive CD8+ T cells lacking CXCR3 (TNR3-). These receptors all stem from a human donor in good health. Some clones in this sample may be carry-over from other donors' samples.

The chain couples TRBV10-2 to TRBJ1-6; the TCRdb call, TRBD1, lacks DNA for checking. This CDR3 has 15 amino acids. Germline values: CDR1 WSHSY, CDR2 SAAADI. CDR3 sequence reads: CASSESDREHSPLHF.

This chain uses TRBV20-1 with TRBJ2-7. CDR1 is DFQATT, CDR2 SNEGSKA, per germline (reference sequence). The length of the CDR3 is 15 residues. CDR3 protein: CSGLSYNAGPYEQYF.

J is TRBJ1-5 and V is TRBV7-8; as DNA is missing, the TRBD1 call by TCRdb cannot be tested. Looked up from germline, CDR1 is SGHVS and CDR2 is FQNEAQ. This CDR3 contains 17 residues. CDR3 in amino acids: CASSMGPEKNSNQPQHF.

The chain combines TRBV19 with TRBJ2-1; TCRdb indicates TRBD1, and absent DNA this call remains unverified. From germline, CDR1 is LNHDA and CDR2 SQIVND (reference sequence). The CDR3 loop spans 17 amino acids. The CDR3 loop reads CASSPRSGIGSYNEQFF. The full variable domain, its missing parts supplied by reference TRBV19 and TRBJ2-1, is DGGITQSPKYLFRKEGQNVTLSCEQNLNHDAMYWYRQDPGQGLRLIYYSQIVNDFQKGDIAEGYSVSREKKESFPLTVTSAQKNPTAFYLCASSPRSGIGSYNEQFFGPGTRLTVL.

Here the CDR3 reads CASSLDFGGLLELAQYF. This chain joins TRBV11-2 and TRBJ2-5; as DNA is missing, the TRBD2 call by TCRdb cannot be tested. The CDR3 has 17 residues. Germline lookup yields CDR1 SGHAT and CDR2 FQNNGV.

The chain uses TRBV20-1 and TRBJ2-1; as DNA is missing, the TRBD1 call by TCRdb cannot be tested. The CDR3 covers 15 residues. CDR1 is DFQATT and CDR2 is SNEGSKA in the germline V gene (reference sequence). The CDR3 loop reads CSARGGFSSYNEQFF.

V and J are TRBV7-2 and TRBJ2-3; TCRdb outputs TRBD1, but without DNA this stays unchecked. Germline V gene data show CDR1 as SGHTA and CDR2 as FQGNSA. The CDR3 length is 13 residues. The CDR3 is CASSLFGGDTQYF. Full variable domain (rest looked up from reference TRBV7-2 and TRBJ2-3): GAGVSQSPSNKVTEKGKDVELRCDPISGHTALYWYRQSLGQGLEFLIYFQGNSAPDKSGLPSDRFSAERTGGSVSTLTIQRTQQEDSAVYLCASSLFGGDTQYFGPGTRLTVL.

The J gene is TRBJ1-1, the V gene TRBV25-1; TCRdb calls TRBD1, which cannot be checked without DNA. This CDR3 contains 16 residues. CDR1 is MGHDK and CDR2 is SYGVNS in the germline V gene. The CDR3 sequence is CASSEYYPRGQTEAFF.

V is TRBV29-1 and J is TRBJ2-1; TCRdb reports TRBD2, a call that lacks DNA to check it against. Germline loops: CDR1 SQVTM, CDR2 ANQGSEA. This CDR3 comprises 14 residues. CDR3 residues: CSVGGLAGGPEQFF.

This sequence joins TRBV29-1 and TRBJ1-3. This CDR3 region has 12 residues. Germline V CDR1 and CDR2: SQVTM, ANQGSEA. Here the CDR3 reads CSVSTSGNTIYF.

The V and J genes are TRBV7-9 and TRBJ2-4. The CDR3 contains 17 residues. CDR1 and CDR2 (germline): SEHNR, FQNEAQ (reference sequence). The CDR3 sequence is CASSFRPSSMAKNIQYF. The full variable domain, completed using reference TRBV7-9 and TRBJ2-4, is DTGVSQNPRHKITKRGQNVTFRCDPISEHNRLYWYRQTLGQGPEFLTYFQNEAQLEKSRLLSDRFSAERPKGSFSTLEIQRTEQGDSAMYLCASSFRPSSMAKNIQYFGAGTRLSVL.

The chain is built from TRBV7-9 and TRBJ2-7; TCRdb names TRBD1, which stays unverified in the absence of DNA. Per the germline V gene, CDR1 is SEHNR and CDR2 is FQNEAQ (reference sequence). The CDR3 has 15 residues. CDR3 in amino acids: CASSLEAGPSYEQYF.

This chain joins TRBV6-5 and TRBJ2-7; TCRdb gives TRBD2 as the D gene, but with no DNA this cannot be confirmed. Germline loops: CDR1 MNHEY, CDR2 SVGAGI. This CDR3 region has 14 residues. The CDR3 is CATSQGLGKYEQYF.

This chain connects TRBV3-2 to TRBJ2-1; the D call of TRBD1 rests on TCRdb alone, since no DNA is present to check it. TRBV3-2 represents a pseudogene. The CDR3 totals 16 residues. This CDR3 reads CASITGTGASSNEQFF.

CDR3 residues: CSVEDQSWGYTF. The chain links TRBV29-1 to TRBJ1-2. The CDR3 is 12 residues long. Germline CDR1 reads SQVTM; CDR2 reads ANQGSEA.

The chain combines TRBV5-1 with TRBJ2-1; TCRdb picks TRBD1, but there is no DNA to check that call. This CDR3 contains 15 residues. The V gene's germline CDR1 is SGHRS and CDR2 YFSETQ. This chain's CDR3 is CASSWTGGRHNEQFF.

V gene TRBV29-1 combines with J gene TRBJ1-3. The CDR3 covers 14 residues. The germline V gene encodes CDR1 SQVTM and CDR2 ANQGSEA. Here the CDR3 reads CSVVTPSSGNTIYF. The variable domain in full, completed from reference TRBV29-1 and TRBJ1-3, reads SAVISQKPSRDICQRGTSLTIQCQVDSQVTMMFWYRQQPGQSLTLIATANQGSEATYESGFVIDKFPISRPNLTFSTLTVSNMSPEDSSIYLCSVVTPSSGNTIYFGEGSWLTVV.

V usage is TRBV11-2 and J usage is TRBJ2-2; TCRdb's D call, TRBD2, is unchecked because there is no DNA. The CDR3 is made up of 19 amino acids. Germline V gene lookup returns CDR1 SGHAT and CDR2 FQNNGV. CDR3: CASSYGLAGVVRNTGELFF.

The chain employs TRBV9 and TRBJ1-1; absent DNA, TCRdb's TRBD1 call cannot be checked. Germline loops: CDR1 SGDLS, CDR2 YYNGEE. CDR3 length: 15 amino acids. CDR3 sequence reads: CASSPWTGGVTEAFF.

The chain carries TRBV28 and TRBJ2-2; TCRdb's D gene call, TRBD2, goes unchecked for lack of DNA. The CDR3 sequence is 16 residues long. Germline lookup yields CDR1 MDHEN and CDR2 SYDVKM. CDR3 region: CASSRLRSGRTGELFF.

J is TRBJ2-4 and V is TRBV7-9; TCRdb reports TRBD1, a call that lacks DNA to check it against. The CDR3 runs 16 residues. Germline assignment: CDR1 SEHNR and CDR2 FQNEAQ (reference sequence). CDR3 loop: CASSPLRELAKNIQYF.

The J gene is TRBJ2-5, the V gene TRBV7-9; TCRdb calls TRBD1, which cannot be checked without DNA. Germline CDR1 SEHNR, CDR2 FQNEAQ (reference sequence). The CDR3 has 14 residues. The CDR3: CASSLFGEGETQYF.

The chain combines TRBV30 with TRBJ1-4. The CDR3 covers 16 residues. Germline lookup yields CDR1 GTSNPN and CDR2 SVGIG (reference sequence). CDR3 residues: CAWSPSEYRTNEKLFF.

The J gene is TRBJ1-3, the V gene TRBV29-1. Germline CDR1 and CDR2: SQVTM and ANQGSEA. The CDR3 has 13 amino acids. CDR3 protein: CSVGPSSGNTIYF.

V is TRBV11-3 and J is TRBJ2-5; TCRdb outputs TRBD1, but without DNA this stays unchecked. This CDR3 is 13 amino acids long. Germline CDR1 is SGHNT and CDR2 is YENEEA. The CDR3 protein is CASSPGQGETQYF.

This chain connects TRBV20-1 to TRBJ2-1; TCRdb lists TRBD2, though no DNA is available to test this call. Per the germline V gene, CDR1 is DFQATT and CDR2 is SNEGSKA (reference sequence). The CDR3 contains 15 residues. The CDR3 sequence: CSAPPLAGGYNEQFF.

V is TRBV20-1 and J is TRBJ2-2; TCRdb selects TRBD2, and the lack of DNA leaves this call unchecked. Germline V gene data show CDR1 as DFQATT and CDR2 as SNEGSKA (reference sequence). The CDR3 covers 15 residues. This CDR3 reads CSGDSGRADTGELFF.